This T cell receptor (beta chain) was sequenced during a study of shared clonotypes between healthy human individuals. In the study overall: Every donor yielded three CD4 naive, three CD4 memory, two CD8 naive and one CD8 memory plate.

Some clones are missing from TCRdb's copy, which holds only in-frame ones; the method was immunoSEQ multiplex PCR. This sample has 850,000 to 1,200,000 clones; 65% to 75% occur once, and the top ten carry around 1.4%. Germline trimming cut 4 bases from V and 7 bases from J; bases unmatched to any gene: 10. Germline V lookup: CDR1 LNHDA, CDR2 SQIVND (reference sequence). This CDR3 comprises 17 residues. Sequenced material: memory CD4+ T cells sorted from blood. The subset denotes: CD45RA-negative fraction. The clonotype originates from a man between 18 and 29 years old in good health. The chain links TRBV19 to TRBJ1-6, with TRBD1 matching 10 bases. CDR3 sequence reads: CASSTTGTGARNSPLHF. CDR3 bases: TGTGCCAGTAGTACGACCGGGACAGGGGCCCGGAATTCACCCCTCCACTTT.